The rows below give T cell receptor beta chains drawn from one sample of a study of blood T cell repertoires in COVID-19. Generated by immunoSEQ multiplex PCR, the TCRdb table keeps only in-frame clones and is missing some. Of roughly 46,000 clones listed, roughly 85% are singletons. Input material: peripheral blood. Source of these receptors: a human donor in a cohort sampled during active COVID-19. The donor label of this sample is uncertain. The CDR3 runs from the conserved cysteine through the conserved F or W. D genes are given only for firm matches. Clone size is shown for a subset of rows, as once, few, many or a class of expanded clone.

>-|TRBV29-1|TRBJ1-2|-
TGCAGCTCTGGGTCCCGGGACTCGGCGTATGGCTACACCTTC
CSSGSRDSAYGYTF
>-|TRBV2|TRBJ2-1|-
TGTGCCAGCAGTTGGGGTAGGACAAACAATGAGCAGTTCTTC
CASSWGRTNNEQFF
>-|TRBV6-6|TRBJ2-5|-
TGTGCCAGCAGTTCAACGCAGGGTCGGGGGGAGACCCAGTACTTC
CASSSTQGRGETQYF
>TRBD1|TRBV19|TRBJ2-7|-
TGTGCCAGTAGTTCTACACCCGGGACAGGGGGGTTCGAGCAGTACTTC
CASSSTPGTGGFEQYF
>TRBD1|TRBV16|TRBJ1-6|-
TGTGCCAGCAGCCCGCCGGGACAGGGGGCCTTTCCCCTCCACTTT
CASSPPGQGAFPLHF
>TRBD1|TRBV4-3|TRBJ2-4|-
TGCGCCAGCAGCGCAAGCCCCGGGACAGGGGCCACGAGGGACATTCAGTACTTC
CASSASPGTGATRDIQYF
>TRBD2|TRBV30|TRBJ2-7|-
TGTGCCTGGGGGGGAGGGGTTGAGCAGTACTTC
CAWGGGVEQYF
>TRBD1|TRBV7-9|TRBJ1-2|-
TGTGCCAGCAGCCCTACAGGGGGCACTGGCTACACCTTC
CASSPTGGTGYTF
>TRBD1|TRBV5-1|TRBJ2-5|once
TGCGCCAGCAGCCCAAGGGGACAGATGTACCAAGAGACCCAGTACTTC
CASSPRGQMYQETQYF
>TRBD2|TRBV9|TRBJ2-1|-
TGTGCCAGCAGCGTAGATAGCGGGCGATACAATGAGCAGTTCTTC
CASSVDSGRYNEQFF
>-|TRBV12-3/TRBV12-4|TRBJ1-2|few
TGTGCCAGCAGTTTTTCGGGGGGTGGCTACACCTTC
CASSFSGGGYTF
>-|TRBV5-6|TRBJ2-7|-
TGTGCCAGCAGCTTGGGCTGGTCTAGCGCTACCTACGAGCAGTACTTC
CASSLGWSSATYEQYF
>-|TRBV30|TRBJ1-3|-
TGTGCCTGGACAGATAGAAACACCATATATTTT
CAWTDRNTIYF
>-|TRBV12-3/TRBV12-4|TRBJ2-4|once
TGTGCCAGCAGCCTAGGGGGAAACATTCAGTACTTC
CASSLGGNIQYF
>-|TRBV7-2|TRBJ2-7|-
TGTGCCAGCAGGGCGGACAGCACTACCTACGAGCAGTACTTC
CASRADSTTYEQYF
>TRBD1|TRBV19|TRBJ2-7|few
TGTGCCAGTAGTAGTCCGGGACAGAACTCCTACGAGCAGTACTTC
CASSSPGQNSYEQYF
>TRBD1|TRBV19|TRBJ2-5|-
TGTGCCAGTAGTATAGGGGGACAGCAGTCGGAGACCCAGTACTTC
CASSIGGQQSETQYF
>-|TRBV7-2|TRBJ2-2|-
TGTGCCAGCAGCTTAGTGTCCCGGAGCGGGGAGCTGTTTTTT
CASSLVSRSGELFF
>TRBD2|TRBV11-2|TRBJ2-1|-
TGTGCCAGCAGCTTAGCGGCTAGCGGGTACAATGAGCAGTTCTTC
CASSLAASGYNEQFF
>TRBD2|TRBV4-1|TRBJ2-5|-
TGCGCCAGCAGCCAAGGGGAGCGGGGGTTTTCCCTGCGGGAGACCCAGTACTTC
CASSQGERGFSLRETQYF
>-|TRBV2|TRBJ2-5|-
TGTGCCAGCAGTTCCTCGGGACTCCAAGAGACCCAGTACTTC
CASSSSGLQETQYF
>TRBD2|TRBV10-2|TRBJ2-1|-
TGCGCCAGCTCTCGGGGGCGGGGGGTCGTTGAGCAGTTCTTC
CASSRGRGVVEQFF
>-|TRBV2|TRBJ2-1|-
TGTGCCAGCAACAGAGCTTACAATGAGCAGTTCTTC
CASNRAYNEQFF
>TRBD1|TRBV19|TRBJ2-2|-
TGTGCCAGTAGTACCGGGACAGGGAACACCGGGGAGCTGTTTTTT
CASSTGTGNTGELFF